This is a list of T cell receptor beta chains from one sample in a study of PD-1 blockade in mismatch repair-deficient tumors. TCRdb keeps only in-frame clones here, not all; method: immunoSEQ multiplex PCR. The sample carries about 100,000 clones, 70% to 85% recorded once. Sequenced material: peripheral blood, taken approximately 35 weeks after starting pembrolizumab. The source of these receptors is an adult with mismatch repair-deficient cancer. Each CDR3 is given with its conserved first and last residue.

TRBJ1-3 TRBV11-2 CASSLGNSGNTIYF
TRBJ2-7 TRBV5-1 CASSLGLGYEQYF
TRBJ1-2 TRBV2 CASSGDGEYGYTF
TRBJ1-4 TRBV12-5 CASGLGRVEKLFF
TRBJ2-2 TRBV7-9 CASSPAGGKNTGELFF
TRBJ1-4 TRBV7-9 CASSRNRGNEKLFF
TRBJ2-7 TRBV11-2 CASSSNRREQYF
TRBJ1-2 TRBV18 CASSPNREGYGYTF
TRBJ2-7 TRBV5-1 CASSTGTAASYEQYF
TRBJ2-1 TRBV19 CATQSQAGGPVNEQFF
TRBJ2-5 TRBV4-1 CASSQTGGAKTQYF
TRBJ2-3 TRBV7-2 CATQTQRGSTDTQYF
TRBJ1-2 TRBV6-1 CASSEWDWWGREGYTF
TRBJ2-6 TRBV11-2 CASSFVLSGANVLTF
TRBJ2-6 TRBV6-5 CASRNRGPALNVLTF
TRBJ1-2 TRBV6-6 CASKNYGYTF
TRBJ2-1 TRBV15 CAQEERERYEQFF
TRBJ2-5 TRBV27 CASSLKAGGETQYF
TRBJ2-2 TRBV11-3 CASSFPDTGELFF
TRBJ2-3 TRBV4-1 CASSQGGLALQYF
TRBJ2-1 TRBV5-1 CASSLSTGTPYNEQFF
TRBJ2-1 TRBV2 CASSLDSISYNEQFF
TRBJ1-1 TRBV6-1 CASRTGKMNTEAFF
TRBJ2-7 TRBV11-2 CASSFTYEQYF
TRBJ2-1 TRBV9 CASSPSPTKGVQFF
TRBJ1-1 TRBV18 CASSPPALSEAFF
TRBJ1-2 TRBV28 CASRSGQSNYGYTF
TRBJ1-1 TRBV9 CASSVGAAQNTEAFF
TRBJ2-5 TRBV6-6 CASSYSGETQYF
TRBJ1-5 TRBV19 CASSGRESGPGNQPQHF
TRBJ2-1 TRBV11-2 CASSLVPSGTYNEQFF
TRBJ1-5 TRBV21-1 CAINYSNQPQHF
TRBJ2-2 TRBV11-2 CASSQGPPLAGELFF
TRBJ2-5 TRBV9 CASSGTTKYQETQYF
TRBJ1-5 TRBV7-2 CASSLGDGNQPQHF
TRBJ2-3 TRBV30 CAWSGPRGGFTDTQYF
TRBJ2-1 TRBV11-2 CASSRGTGGHYNEQFF
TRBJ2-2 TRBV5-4 CASSPGTVNGELFF
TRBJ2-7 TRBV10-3 CAISEGTGSYEQYF
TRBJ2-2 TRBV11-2 CASSQPRASGATGELFF
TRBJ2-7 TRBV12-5 CASGLVLGQGGSEQYF
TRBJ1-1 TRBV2 CASSRTGVLTEAFF
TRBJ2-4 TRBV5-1 CASSPDASGAKNIQYF